This T cell receptor beta chain came from a study of blood T cells in healthy people across ages. The study's findings and limits: Relative to aged donors, long-lived donors carried more naive CD4+ cells and displayed higher diversity. In these data, TCR beta diversity tracked strongly with naive T cell percentage. The diversity estimates, figures obtained from one million T cells, were considered underestimates.

Turning to this clonotype: Its antigen remains unidentified.

Through a sample-barcoded 5' primer and a J-beta primer mix, a second PCR was run for 7 to 11 cycles. A tag from a template-switch adaptor with 12 random nucleotides marked each cDNA molecule. TCRdb passed the 5' RACE reads through MiXCR, listing each CDR3 protein once. The sample includes roughly 1,700,000 distinct CDR3 sequences, 28% of them seen just once. Input material: blood. The clonotype originates from a woman in her 30s in good health.

CDR3: CASSSRLTGNTEAFF. The CDR3 DNA follows: TGTGCCAGCAGTTCACGACTGACAGGGAACACTGAAGCTTTCTTT. V is TRBV27 and J is TRBJ1-1; D possibly corresponds to TRBD1 (6 bases). V gave up 4 bases and J gave up 1 base, with 13 bases separating them. The CDR3 covers 15 residues. Germline V lookup: CDR1 MNHEY, CDR2 SMNVEV (reference sequence).